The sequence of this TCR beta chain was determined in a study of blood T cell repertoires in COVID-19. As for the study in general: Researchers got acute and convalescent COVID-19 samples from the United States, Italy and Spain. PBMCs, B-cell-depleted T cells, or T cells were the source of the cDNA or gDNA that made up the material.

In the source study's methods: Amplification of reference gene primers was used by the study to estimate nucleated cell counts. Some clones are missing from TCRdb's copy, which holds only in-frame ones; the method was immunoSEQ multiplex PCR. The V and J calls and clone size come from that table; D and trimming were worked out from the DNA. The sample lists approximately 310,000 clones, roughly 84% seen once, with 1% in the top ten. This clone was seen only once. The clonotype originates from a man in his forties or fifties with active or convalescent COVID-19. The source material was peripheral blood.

DNA for the CDR3: TGTGCCAGCAGGGCGCGACAGGGTAACTCTGAAGCTTTCTTT. This sequence encodes CASRARQGNSEAFF. J is TRBJ1-1 and V is TRBV27, with 7 bases aligning to TRBD1. V trimming: 6 bases; J trimming: 6 bases; junction bases outside the gene matches: 10. The CDR3 loop spans 14 amino acids. The V gene's germline CDR1 is MNHEY and CDR2 SMNVEV (reference sequence).